The present TCR beta chain was sequenced within a study of neurological immune-mediated disorders. Findings and limits, study-wide: TCR-beta repertoires seemed private in all groups, with no expanded CDR3 amino acid sequences shared. It was HTLV-1-associated myelopathy that showed the most TCR clonal expansion, while multiple sclerosis showed the least, falling below healthy controls.

This clonotype was recorded at least ten times. The target antigen is unknown. The cDNA was synthesized by 5'RACE incorporating 10-nucleotide random UMIs. Using its own MiXCR run on the 5' RACE reads, TCRdb lists one record per CDR3 protein. The sample contains 40,000 to 50,000 distinct CDR3 sequences, around 10% of which appear only once. Trimming took off 3 bases at V and 2 bases at J, with 18 bases between the two ends. The CDR3 has 16 residues. Germline V gene lookup returns CDR1 DFQATT and CDR2 SNEGSKA (reference sequence). Sequencing used PBMCs. V gene TRBV20-1 combines with J gene TRBJ2-3, with a possible D match to TRBD2 (6 bases). This clonotype originated in a woman aged 40 to 55 with HTLV-1-associated myelopathy (HAM/TSP). The CDR3 region has the DNA TGCAGTGCTAGGGGGAGAGGTAGCGGACTCACAGATACGCAGTATTTT. It specifies CSARGRGSGLTDTQYF.